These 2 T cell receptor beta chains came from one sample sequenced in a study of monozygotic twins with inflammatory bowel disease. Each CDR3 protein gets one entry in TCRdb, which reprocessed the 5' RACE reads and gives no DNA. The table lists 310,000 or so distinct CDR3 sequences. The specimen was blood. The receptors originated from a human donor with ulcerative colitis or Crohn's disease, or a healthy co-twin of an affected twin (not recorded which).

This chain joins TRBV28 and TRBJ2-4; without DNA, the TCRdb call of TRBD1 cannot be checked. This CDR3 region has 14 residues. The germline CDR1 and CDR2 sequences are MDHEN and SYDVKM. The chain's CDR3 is CASSLSGTGDIQYF.

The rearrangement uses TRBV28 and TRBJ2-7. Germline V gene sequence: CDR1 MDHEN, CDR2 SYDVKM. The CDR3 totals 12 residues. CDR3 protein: CTSRGTSYEQYF.